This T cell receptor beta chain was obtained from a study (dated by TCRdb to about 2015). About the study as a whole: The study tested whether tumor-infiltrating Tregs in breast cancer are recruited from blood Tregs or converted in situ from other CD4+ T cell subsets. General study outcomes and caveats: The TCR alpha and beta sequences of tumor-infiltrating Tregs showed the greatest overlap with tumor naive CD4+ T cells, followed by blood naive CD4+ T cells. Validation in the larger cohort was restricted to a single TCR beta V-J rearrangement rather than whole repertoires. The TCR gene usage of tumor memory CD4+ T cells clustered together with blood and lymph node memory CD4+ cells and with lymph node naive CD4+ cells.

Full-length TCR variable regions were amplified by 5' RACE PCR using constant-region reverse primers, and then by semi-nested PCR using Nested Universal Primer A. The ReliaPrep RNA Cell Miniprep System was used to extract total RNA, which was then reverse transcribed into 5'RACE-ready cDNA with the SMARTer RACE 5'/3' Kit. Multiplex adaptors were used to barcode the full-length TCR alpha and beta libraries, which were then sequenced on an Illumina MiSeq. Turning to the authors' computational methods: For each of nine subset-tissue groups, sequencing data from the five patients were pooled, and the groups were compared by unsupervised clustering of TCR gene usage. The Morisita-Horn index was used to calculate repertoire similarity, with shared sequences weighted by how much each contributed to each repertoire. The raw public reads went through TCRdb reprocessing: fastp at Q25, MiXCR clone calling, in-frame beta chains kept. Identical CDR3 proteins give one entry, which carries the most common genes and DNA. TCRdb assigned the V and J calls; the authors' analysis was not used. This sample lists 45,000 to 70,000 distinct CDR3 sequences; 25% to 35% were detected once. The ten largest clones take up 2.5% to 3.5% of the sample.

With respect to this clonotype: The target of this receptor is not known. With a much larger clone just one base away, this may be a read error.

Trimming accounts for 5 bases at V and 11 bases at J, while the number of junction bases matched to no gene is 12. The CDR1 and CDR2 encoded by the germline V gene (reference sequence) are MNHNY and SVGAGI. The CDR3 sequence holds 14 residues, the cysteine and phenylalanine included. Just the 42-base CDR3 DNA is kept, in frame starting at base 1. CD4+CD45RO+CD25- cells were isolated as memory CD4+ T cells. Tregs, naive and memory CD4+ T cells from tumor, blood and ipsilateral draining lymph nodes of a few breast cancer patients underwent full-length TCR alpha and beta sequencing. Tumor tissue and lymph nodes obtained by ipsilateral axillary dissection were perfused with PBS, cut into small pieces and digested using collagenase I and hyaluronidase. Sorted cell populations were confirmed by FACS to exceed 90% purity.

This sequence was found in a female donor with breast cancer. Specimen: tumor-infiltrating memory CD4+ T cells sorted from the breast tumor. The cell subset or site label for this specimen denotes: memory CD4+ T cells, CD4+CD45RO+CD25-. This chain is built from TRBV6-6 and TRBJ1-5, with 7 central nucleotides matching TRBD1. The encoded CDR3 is CASSHSQGTQSQHF. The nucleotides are TGTGCCAGCAGTCATTCACAGGGGACGCAGTCCCAGCATTTT.